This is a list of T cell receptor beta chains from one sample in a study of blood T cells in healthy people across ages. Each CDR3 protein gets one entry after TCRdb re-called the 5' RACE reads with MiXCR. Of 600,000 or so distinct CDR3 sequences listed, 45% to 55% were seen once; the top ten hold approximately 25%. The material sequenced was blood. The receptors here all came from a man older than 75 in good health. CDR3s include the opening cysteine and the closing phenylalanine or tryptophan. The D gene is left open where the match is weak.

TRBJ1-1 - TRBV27 CASSPLPFDGGAFF
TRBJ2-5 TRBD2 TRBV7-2 CASTSAGGPGETQYF
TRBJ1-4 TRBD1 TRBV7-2 CASSPRQGMSEKLFF
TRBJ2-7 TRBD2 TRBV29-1 CSVRLAAYEVEATQYF
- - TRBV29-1 CSVDASSYNEQYF
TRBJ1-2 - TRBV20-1 CSASPGDYGYTF
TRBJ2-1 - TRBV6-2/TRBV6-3 CASGQSNNEQFF
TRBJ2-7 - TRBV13 CASSFTRSYEQYF
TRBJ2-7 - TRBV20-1 CSARNVGYEQYF
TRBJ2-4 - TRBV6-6 CASSYSPSEAKNIQYF
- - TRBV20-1 CSAILVGQETQYF
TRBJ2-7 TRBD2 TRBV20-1 CSHSRESSYEQYF
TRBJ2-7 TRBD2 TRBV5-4 CASSRAAGAYEQYF
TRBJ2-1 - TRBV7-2 CASSRAGPSEQFF
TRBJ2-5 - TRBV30 CAWRRGYPLGYF
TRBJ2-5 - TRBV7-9 CASSPRTVLVDTQYF
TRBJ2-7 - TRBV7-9 CATASSYEQYF
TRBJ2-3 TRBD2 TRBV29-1 CSVAAGTSDTDTQYF
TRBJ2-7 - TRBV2 CASAETGRRYEQYF
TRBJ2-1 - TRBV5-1 CASSLLWTYNEQFF
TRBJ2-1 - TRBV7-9 CASSSGPLSANEQFF
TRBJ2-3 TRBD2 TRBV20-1 CSPRGSGGYDTQYF
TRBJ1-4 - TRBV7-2 CASSQVGTPNEKLFF
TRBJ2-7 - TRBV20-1 CSASRPAGSYEQYF
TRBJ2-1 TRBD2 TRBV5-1 CASSRQSGGYNEQFF
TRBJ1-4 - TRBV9 CASSAPATNEKLFF
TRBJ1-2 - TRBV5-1 CASSPSTALNYGYTF
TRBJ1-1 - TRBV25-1 CASSAGNLRDEAFF
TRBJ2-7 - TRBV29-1 CSVESDPSGEQYF
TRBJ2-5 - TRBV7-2 CASSLVVVAEQYF
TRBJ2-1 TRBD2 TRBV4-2 CASSPTSGRAYSNEQFF
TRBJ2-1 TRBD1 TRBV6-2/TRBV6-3 CASSYGLTGVAFF
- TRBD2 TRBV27 CTSSLAGAGETQYF
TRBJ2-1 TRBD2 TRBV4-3 CASSQDTGTSGRMGFF
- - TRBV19 CATKKDTTRETQYF
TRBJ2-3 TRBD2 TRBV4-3 CASRAGAITDTQYF
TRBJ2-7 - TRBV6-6 CASSQKQGSGEQYF
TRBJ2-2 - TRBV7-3 CASSLTRVNTGELFF
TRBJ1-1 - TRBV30 CAWTTANTEAFF
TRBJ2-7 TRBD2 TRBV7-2 CASSLGTSGSIHEQYF
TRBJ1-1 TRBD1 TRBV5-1 CASSFGQVNTEAFF
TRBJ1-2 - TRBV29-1 CSVSSGALGYGYTF
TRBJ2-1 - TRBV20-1 CSTARSNEQFF
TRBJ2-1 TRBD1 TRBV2 CASTAGTAYNEQFF
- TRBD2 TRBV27 CASSLSTSGSYEQYF
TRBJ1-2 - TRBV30 CAWSISANYGYTF
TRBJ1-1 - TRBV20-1 CSARDIGDTEAFF
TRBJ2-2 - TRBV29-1 CSVDRMDTGELFF
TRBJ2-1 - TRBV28 CASSLQGCEQFF
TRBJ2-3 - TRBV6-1 CASSVAGSSADTQYF
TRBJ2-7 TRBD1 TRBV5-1 CASSSDKQGTNSYEQYF
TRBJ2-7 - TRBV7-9 CASSLDGISYEQYF
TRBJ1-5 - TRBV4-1 CASSRILITGSGNQPQHF
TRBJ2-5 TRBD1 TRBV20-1 CSALPAGQGISETQYF
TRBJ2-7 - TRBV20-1 CSATKDRWSPYEQYF
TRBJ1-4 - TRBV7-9 CASSTGTVQEKLFF
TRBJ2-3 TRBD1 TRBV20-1 CSAVGQGAGDTQYF
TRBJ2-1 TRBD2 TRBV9 CASSNGSGRALNEQFF
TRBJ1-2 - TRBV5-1 CASSLVLDQDYGYTF
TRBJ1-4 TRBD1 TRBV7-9 CASSLGVTGTDEKLFF